The T cell receptor (beta chain) described here comes from a study of control samples from healthy donors and cancer patients. The table came from immunoSEQ multiplex PCR; TCRdb's copy has only in-frame clones and leaves some out. The data contain over 50,000 clones, 80% of them singletons. V was clipped by 4 bases and J by 7 bases; unmatched bases: 8. The CDR3 has 16 amino acids. Germline V gene sequence: CDR1 LGHDT, CDR2 YNNKEL (reference sequence). Sequenced input: blood. The sequence derives from a man between 65 and 85 years old in good health. The V gene is TRBV3-1 (or the pseudogene TRBV3-2), the J gene TRBJ1-6; 9 nucleotides agree with TRBD1. DNA of the CDR3: TGTGCCAGCAGCCCCCTGGGGACAGGGAGCAATTCACCCCTCCACTTT. Translation: CASSPLGTGSNSPLHF.